This is a list of T cell receptor beta chains from one sample in a study of shared clonotypes between healthy human individuals. Clones were sequenced by immunoSEQ multiplex PCR, and TCRdb holds only the in-frame ones, with some missing. Among 2 million to 2.5 million clones listed, under 95% were seen once. Sequenced: naive CD4+ T cells from PBMCs. The origin of the receptors is a man aged 18 to 30 in good health. Some clones in this sample may be carry-over from other donors' samples. The CDR3 runs from the conserved cysteine through the conserved F or W. Each record gives: D gene, clone size, J gene, V gene, CDR3 length, CDR3 protein, CDR3 DNA. D genes are given only for firm matches. Where a row states a size, it is once, few, many or the class of an expanded clone; other rows omit it.

d_gene: NA
abundance: NA
j_gene: TRBJ2-1
v_gene: TRBV29-1
len: 12
CDR3aa: CSGGDWGVEQFF
CDR3nt: TGCAGCGGCGGGGATTGGGGTGTTGAGCAGTTCTTC

d_gene: NA
abundance: NA
j_gene: TRBJ1-2
v_gene: TRBV28
len: 14
CDR3aa: CASSPPPRNYGYTF
CDR3nt: TGTGCCAGCAGTCCCCCGCCCCGGAACTATGGCTACACCTTC

d_gene: NA
abundance: NA
j_gene: TRBJ2-5
v_gene: TRBV5-1
len: 15
CDR3aa: CASSLGWALQETQYF
CDR3nt: TGCGCCAGCAGCTTGGGATGGGCCCTCCAAGAGACCCAGTACTTC

d_gene: NA
abundance: NA
j_gene: TRBJ2-5
v_gene: TRBV27
len: 13
CDR3aa: CASSQGVEETQYF
CDR3nt: TGTGCCAGCAGTCAAGGGGTCGAGGAGACCCAGTACTTC

d_gene: NA
abundance: NA
j_gene: TRBJ2-3
v_gene: TRBV25-1
len: 16
CDR3aa: CASSESGTDPPDTQYF
CDR3nt: TGTGCCAGCAGTGAATCCGGGACGGACCCGCCAGATACGCAGTATTTT

d_gene: NA
abundance: NA
j_gene: TRBJ1-1
v_gene: TRBV7-2
len: 15
CDR3aa: CASSLGPPPNTEAFF
CDR3nt: TGTGCCAGCAGCTTAGGGCCTCCTCCGAACACTGAAGCTTTCTTT

d_gene: NA
abundance: NA
j_gene: TRBJ2-2
v_gene: TRBV5-1
len: 15
CDR3aa: CASGSGTTNTGELFF
CDR3nt: TGCGCCAGCGGATCGGGGACAACGAACACCGGGGAGCTGTTTTTT

d_gene: TRBD2
abundance: NA
j_gene: TRBJ2-1
v_gene: TRBV19
len: 18
CDR3aa: CARIRTSGTRYSYNEQFF
CDR3nt: TGTGCCCGGATAAGGACTAGCGGGACGCGCTACTCCTACAATGAGCAGTTCTTC

d_gene: NA
abundance: NA
j_gene: TRBJ2-5
v_gene: TRBV5-1
len: 15
CDR3aa: CASSSRAGLEETQYF
CDR3nt: TGCGCCAGCAGCTCCCGAGCGGGTTTGGAAGAGACCCAGTACTTC

d_gene: TRBD1
abundance: NA
j_gene: TRBJ1-1
v_gene: TRBV28
len: 15
CDR3aa: CASSPPARGQTEAFF
CDR3nt: TGTGCCAGCAGTCCCCCAGCGAGGGGGCAGACTGAAGCTTTCTTT

d_gene: NA
abundance: NA
j_gene: TRBJ1-3
v_gene: TRBV30
len: 13
CDR3aa: CATGGYSGNTIYF
CDR3nt: TGTGCCACGGGAGGGTACTCTGGAAACACCATATATTTT

d_gene: NA
abundance: NA
j_gene: TRBJ1-2
v_gene: TRBV28
len: 11
CDR3aa: CASRTGYGYTF
CDR3nt: TGTGCCAGCAGGACAGGCTATGGCTACACCTTC

d_gene: TRBD1
abundance: NA
j_gene: TRBJ1-5
v_gene: TRBV19
len: 15
CDR3aa: CASSMGTVTSQPQHF
CDR3nt: TGTGCCAGTAGTATGGGGACAGTAACTAGTCAGCCCCAGCATTTT

d_gene: TRBD1
abundance: NA
j_gene: TRBJ2-7
v_gene: TRBV6-5
len: 14
CDR3aa: CASSFYRGSYEQYF
CDR3nt: TGTGCCAGCAGTTTTTACAGGGGGTCCTACGAGCAGTACTTC

d_gene: NA
abundance: NA
j_gene: TRBJ1-3
v_gene: TRBV9
len: 16
CDR3aa: CASSSTPGPSGNTIYF
CDR3nt: TGTGCCAGCAGCTCTACCCCAGGGCCTTCTGGAAACACCATATATTTT

d_gene: NA
abundance: NA
j_gene: TRBJ2-1
v_gene: TRBV27
len: 15
CDR3aa: CASSPRALADNEQFF
CDR3nt: TGTGCCAGCAGTCCGCGCGCGTTGGCCGACAATGAGCAGTTCTTC

d_gene: NA
abundance: NA
j_gene: TRBJ2-2
v_gene: TRBV5-1
len: 14
CDR3aa: CASSLEWGAGELFF
CDR3nt: TGCGCCAGCAGCTTGGAATGGGGTGCCGGGGAGCTGTTTTTT

d_gene: TRBD1
abundance: NA
j_gene: TRBJ1-5
v_gene: TRBV10-3
len: 16
CDR3aa: CAISESTGGWNQPQHF
CDR3nt: TGTGCCATCAGTGAGTCGACAGGGGGCTGGAATCAGCCCCAGCATTTT

d_gene: NA
abundance: NA
j_gene: TRBJ1-1
v_gene: TRBV7-2
len: 14
CDR3aa: CASSGGSMNTEAFF
CDR3nt: TGTGCCAGCAGTGGCGGGTCGATGAACACTGAAGCTTTCTTT

d_gene: NA
abundance: NA
j_gene: TRBJ1-1
v_gene: TRBV19
len: 14
CDR3aa: CASSIGSEVREAFF
CDR3nt: TGTGCCAGTAGTATAGGTTCAGAAGTAAGAGAAGCTTTCTTT

d_gene: NA
abundance: NA
j_gene: TRBJ2-7
v_gene: TRBV28
len: 13
CDR3aa: CASSSRDNYEQYF
CDR3nt: TGTGCCAGCAGTTCCCGGGACAACTACGAGCAGTACTTC

d_gene: TRBD2
abundance: NA
j_gene: TRBJ2-7
v_gene: TRBV5-1
len: 17
CDR3aa: CASSLVLAGGPTYEQYF
CDR3nt: TGCGCCAGCAGCTTGGTGCTAGCGGGAGGACCCACTTACGAGCAGTACTTC

d_gene: NA
abundance: NA
j_gene: TRBJ1-6
v_gene: TRBV27
len: 14
CDR3aa: CASSPSSLSSPLHF
CDR3nt: TGTGCCAGCAGTCCCTCTTCCTTGAGCTCACCCCTCCACTTT

d_gene: NA
abundance: NA
j_gene: TRBJ2-1
v_gene: TRBV30
len: 12
CDR3aa: CAWSTRNNEQFF
CDR3nt: TGTGCCTGGAGCACCCGTAACAATGAGCAGTTCTTC

d_gene: NA
abundance: NA
j_gene: TRBJ2-5
v_gene: TRBV28
len: 17
CDR3aa: CASSPLRSFFTQETQYF
CDR3nt: TGTGCCAGCAGCCCCCTCCGGAGTTTCTTTACCCAAGAGACCCAGTACTTC

d_gene: TRBD1
abundance: once
j_gene: TRBJ1-1
v_gene: TRBV6-6
len: 14
CDR3aa: CASRKQGAGTEAFF
CDR3nt: TGTGCCAGCAGAAAACAGGGGGCCGGTACTGAAGCTTTCTTT

d_gene: TRBD1
abundance: NA
j_gene: TRBJ2-7
v_gene: TRBV4-1
len: 15
CDR3aa: CASSREGQGRYEQYF
CDR3nt: TGCGCCAGCAGCCGTGAGGGACAGGGACGCTACGAGCAGTACTTC

d_gene: NA
abundance: NA
j_gene: TRBJ2-1
v_gene: TRBV7-2
len: 10
CDR3aa: CASSLGEQFF
CDR3nt: TGTGCCAGCAGCTTAGGGGAGCAGTTCTTC

d_gene: NA
abundance: NA
j_gene: TRBJ2-5
v_gene: TRBV5-8
len: 15
CDR3aa: CASSLEGQMQETQYF
CDR3nt: TGTGCCAGCAGCTTGGAGGGGCAGATGCAAGAGACCCAGTACTTC

d_gene: TRBD2
abundance: once
j_gene: TRBJ2-3
v_gene: TRBV7-9
len: 15
CDR3aa: CASSPGRGGTDTQYF
CDR3nt: TGTGCCAGCAGCCCCGGCCGGGGGGGCACAGATACGCAGTATTTT

d_gene: NA
abundance: NA
j_gene: TRBJ2-7
v_gene: TRBV4-1
len: 14
CDR3aa: CASSQVGGTYEQYF
CDR3nt: TGCGCCAGCAGCCAAGTAGGCGGAACCTACGAGCAGTACTTC

d_gene: NA
abundance: NA
j_gene: TRBJ1-5
v_gene: TRBV4-3
len: 15
CDR3aa: CASSPSRQRNQPQHF
CDR3nt: TGCGCCAGCAGCCCATCACGGCAGAGAAATCAGCCCCAGCATTTT

d_gene: TRBD2
abundance: NA
j_gene: TRBJ2-7
v_gene: TRBV27
len: 15
CDR3aa: CASSRGTSGTYEQYF
CDR3nt: TGTGCCAGCAGCCGAGGAACTAGCGGGACCTACGAGCAGTACTTC